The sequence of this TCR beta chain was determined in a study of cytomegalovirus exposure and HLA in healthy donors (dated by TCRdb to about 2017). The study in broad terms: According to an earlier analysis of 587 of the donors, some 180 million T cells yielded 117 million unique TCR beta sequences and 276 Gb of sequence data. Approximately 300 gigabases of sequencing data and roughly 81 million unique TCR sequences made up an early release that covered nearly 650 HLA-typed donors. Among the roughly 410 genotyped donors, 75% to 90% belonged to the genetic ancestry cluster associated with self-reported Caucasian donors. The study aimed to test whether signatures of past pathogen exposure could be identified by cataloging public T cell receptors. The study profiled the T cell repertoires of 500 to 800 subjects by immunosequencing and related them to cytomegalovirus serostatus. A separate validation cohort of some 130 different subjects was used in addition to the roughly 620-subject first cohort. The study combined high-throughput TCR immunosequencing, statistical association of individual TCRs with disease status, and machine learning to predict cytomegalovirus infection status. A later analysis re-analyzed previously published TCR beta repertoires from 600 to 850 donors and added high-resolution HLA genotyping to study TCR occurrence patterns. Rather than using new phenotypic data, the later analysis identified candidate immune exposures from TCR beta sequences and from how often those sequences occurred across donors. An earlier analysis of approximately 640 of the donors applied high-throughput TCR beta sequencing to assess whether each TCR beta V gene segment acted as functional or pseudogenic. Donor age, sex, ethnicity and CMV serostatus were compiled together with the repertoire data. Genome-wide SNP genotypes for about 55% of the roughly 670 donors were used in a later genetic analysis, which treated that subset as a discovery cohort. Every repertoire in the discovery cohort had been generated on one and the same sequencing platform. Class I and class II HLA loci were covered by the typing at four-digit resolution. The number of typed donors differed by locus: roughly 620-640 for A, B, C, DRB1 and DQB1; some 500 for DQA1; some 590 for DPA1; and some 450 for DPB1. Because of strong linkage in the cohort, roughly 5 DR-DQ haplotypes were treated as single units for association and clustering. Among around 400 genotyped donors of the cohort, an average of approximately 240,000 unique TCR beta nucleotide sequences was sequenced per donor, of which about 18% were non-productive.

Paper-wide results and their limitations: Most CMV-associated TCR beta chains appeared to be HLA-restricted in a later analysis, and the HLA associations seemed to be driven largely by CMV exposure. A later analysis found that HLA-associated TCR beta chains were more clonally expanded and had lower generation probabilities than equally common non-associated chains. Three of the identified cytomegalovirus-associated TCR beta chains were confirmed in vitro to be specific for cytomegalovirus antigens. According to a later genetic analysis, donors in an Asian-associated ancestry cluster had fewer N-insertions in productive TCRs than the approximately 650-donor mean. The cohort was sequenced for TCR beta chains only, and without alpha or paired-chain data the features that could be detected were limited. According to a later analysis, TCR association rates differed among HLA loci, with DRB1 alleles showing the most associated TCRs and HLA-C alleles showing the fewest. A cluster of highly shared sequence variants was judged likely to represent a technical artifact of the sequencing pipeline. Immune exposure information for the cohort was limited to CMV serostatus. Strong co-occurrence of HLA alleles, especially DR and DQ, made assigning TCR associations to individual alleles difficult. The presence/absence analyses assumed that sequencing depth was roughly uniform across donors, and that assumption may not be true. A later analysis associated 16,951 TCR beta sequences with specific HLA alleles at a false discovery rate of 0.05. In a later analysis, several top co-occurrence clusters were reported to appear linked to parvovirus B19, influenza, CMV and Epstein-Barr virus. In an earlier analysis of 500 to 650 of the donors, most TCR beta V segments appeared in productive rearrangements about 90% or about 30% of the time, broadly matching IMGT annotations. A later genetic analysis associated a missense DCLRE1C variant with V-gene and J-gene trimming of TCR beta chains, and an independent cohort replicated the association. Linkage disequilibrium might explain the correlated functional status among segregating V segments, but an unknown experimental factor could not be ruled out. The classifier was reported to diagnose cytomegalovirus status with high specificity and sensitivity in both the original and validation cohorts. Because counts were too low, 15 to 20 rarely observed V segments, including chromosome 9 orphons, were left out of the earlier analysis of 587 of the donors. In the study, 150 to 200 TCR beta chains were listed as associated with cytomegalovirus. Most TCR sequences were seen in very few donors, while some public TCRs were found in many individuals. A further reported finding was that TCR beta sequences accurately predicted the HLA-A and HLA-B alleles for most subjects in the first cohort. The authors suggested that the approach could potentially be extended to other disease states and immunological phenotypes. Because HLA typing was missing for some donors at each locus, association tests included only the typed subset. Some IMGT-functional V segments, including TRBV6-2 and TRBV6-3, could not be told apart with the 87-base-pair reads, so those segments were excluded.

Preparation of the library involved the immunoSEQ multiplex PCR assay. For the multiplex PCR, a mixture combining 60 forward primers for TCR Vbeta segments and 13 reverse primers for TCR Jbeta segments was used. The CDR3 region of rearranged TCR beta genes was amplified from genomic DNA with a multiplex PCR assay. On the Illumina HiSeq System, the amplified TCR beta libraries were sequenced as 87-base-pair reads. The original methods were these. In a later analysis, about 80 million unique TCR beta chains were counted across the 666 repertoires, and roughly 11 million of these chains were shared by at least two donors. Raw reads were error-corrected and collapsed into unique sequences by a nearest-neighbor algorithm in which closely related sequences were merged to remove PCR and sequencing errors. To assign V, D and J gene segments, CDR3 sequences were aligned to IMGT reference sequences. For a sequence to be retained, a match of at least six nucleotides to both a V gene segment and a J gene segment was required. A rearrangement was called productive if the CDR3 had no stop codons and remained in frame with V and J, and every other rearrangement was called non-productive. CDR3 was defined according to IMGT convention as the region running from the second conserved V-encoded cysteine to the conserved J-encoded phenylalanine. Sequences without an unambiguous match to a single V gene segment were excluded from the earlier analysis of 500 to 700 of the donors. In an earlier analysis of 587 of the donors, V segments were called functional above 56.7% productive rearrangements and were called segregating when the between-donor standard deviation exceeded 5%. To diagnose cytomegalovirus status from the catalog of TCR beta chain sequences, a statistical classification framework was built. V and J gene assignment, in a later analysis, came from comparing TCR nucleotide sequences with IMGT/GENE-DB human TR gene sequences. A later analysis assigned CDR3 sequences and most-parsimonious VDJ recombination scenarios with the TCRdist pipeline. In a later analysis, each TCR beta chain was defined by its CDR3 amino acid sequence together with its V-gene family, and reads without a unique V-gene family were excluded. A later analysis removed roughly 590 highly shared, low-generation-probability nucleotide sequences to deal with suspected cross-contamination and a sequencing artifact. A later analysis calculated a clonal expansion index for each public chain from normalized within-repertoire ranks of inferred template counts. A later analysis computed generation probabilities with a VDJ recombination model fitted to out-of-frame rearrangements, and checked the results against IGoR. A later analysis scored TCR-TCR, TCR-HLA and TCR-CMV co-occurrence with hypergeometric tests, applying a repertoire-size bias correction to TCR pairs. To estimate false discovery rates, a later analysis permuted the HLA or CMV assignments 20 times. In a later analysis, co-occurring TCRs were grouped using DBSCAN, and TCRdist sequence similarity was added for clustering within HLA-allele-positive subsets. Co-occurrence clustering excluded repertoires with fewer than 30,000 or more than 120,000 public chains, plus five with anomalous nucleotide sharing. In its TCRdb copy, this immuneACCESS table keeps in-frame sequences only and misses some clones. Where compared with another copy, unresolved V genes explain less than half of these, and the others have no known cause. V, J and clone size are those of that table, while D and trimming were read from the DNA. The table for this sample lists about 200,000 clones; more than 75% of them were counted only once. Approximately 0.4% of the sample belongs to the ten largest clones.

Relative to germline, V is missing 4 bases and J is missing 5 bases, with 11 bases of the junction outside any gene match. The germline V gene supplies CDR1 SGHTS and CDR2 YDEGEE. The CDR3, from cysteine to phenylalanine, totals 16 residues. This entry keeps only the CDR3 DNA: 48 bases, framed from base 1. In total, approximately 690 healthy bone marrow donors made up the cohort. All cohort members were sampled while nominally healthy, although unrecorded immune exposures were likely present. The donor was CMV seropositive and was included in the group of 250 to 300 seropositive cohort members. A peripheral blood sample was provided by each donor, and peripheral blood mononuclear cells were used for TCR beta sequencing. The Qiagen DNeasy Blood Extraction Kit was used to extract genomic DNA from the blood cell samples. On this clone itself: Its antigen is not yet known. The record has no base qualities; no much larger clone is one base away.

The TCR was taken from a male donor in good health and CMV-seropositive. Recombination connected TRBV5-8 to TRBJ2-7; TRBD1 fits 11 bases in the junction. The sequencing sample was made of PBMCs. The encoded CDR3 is CASSRVRDRGAHEQYF. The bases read TGTGCCAGCAGCCGTGTCCGGGACAGGGGGGCTCACGAGCAGTACTTC.